These 8 T cell receptor beta chains originate from one sample sequenced in a study of blood T cell repertoires in COVID-19. Assay: immunoSEQ multiplex PCR; the TCRdb copy retains only in-frame clones and omits some. The profile covers more than 200,000 clones, with approximately 86% appearing a single time and roughly 2% taken by the ten largest. Sequences were obtained from peripheral blood. The receptors come from a man aged 25 to 45 with active or convalescent COVID-19.

This chain joins TRBV7-9 and TRBJ2-5; 9 bases agree with TRBD1. The length of the CDR3 is 12 residues. Trimming at V came to 10 bases and at J to 4 bases, leaving 4 bases not matched to a gene. Germline V gene lookup returns CDR1 SEHNR and CDR2 FQNEAQ (reference sequence). CDR3 DNA: TGTGCCATACAGGGGGCCGGAGAGACCCAGTACTTC. Translating it yields CAIQGAGETQYF.

The rearrangement uses TRBV9 and TRBJ1-6; 9 bases are a match to TRBD1. Germline CDR1 SGDLS, CDR2 YYNGEE. The CDR3 contains 14 residues. The V segment lost 0 bases and the J segment 13 bases; nucleotides outside the gene matches: 5. As DNA, the CDR3 is TGTGCCAGCAGCGTAGGGTTTGGACAGGGGCCCCTCCACTTT. This sequence encodes CASSVGFGQGPLHF.

The V and J genes are TRBV5-1 and TRBJ1-5, with 11 bases fitting TRBD1. The V segment lost 4 bases and the J segment 4 bases; nucleotides outside the gene matches: 13. Germline V lookup: CDR1 SGHRS, CDR2 YFSETQ. CDR3 length: 18 residues. The chain's CDR3 is CASSKPGDRGYRNQPQHF. The DNA of the CDR3 is TGCGCCAGCAGCAAGCCGGGGGACAGGGGGTATCGAAATCAGCCCCAGCATTTT.

This clone was counted once. The CDR3 loop is CASSLGGQIPLHF. CDR3 coding DNA: TGTGCCAGCAGCTTAGGCGGGCAGATTCCCCTCCACTTT. The chain uses TRBV11-2 and TRBJ1-6; D remains unclear. CDR3 length: 13 amino acids. Looked up from germline, CDR1 is SGHAT and CDR2 is FQNNGV. The germline V and J ends were trimmed by 1 base and 13 bases, with 11 bases remaining between them.

This clone was counted between two and nine times. This chain joins TRBV11-2 and TRBJ2-2, with D possibly matching TRBD2 (6 bases). Germline CDR1 and CDR2: SGHAT and FQNNGV. The V and J ends lost 7 bases and 4 bases respectively, with 25 bases between them. The CDR3 consists of 18 residues. The CDR3 region is CASKRSHYTGTATGELFF. The CDR3 coding sequence is TGTGCCAGCAAAAGATCACACTACACCGGGACTGCCACCGGGGAGCTGTTTTTT.

The rearrangement uses TRBV4-3 and TRBJ1-2; D is uncertain. CDR1 and CDR2 (germline): LGHNA, YSLEER. Trimming shortened V by 1 base and J by 5 bases, and 11 bases separated the two germline ends. There are 14 residues in the CDR3. The CDR3 nucleotides read TGCGCCAGCAGCCAAGCGCAGGCGGGGTATGGCTACACCTTC. It encodes CASSQAQAGYGYTF.

The V and J genes are TRBV10-2 and TRBJ2-7, with 11 positions matching TRBD1. This CDR3 is built from 12 residues. V lost 10 bases and J lost 6; bases outside the gene matches: 5. The V gene's germline CDR1 is WSHSY and CDR2 SAAADI. The DNA for the CDR3 is TGCGCCACGAGGGACAGGGGGTTCGAGCAGTACTTC. Protein: CATRDRGFEQYF.

CDR3 loop: CASSPGGGRNTQYF. The DNA for the CDR3 is TGTGCCAGCAGTCCCGGGGGGGGTAGAAATACGCAGTATTTT. V usage is TRBV6-5 and J usage is TRBJ2-3; 8 nucleotides align to TRBD2. This CDR3 is 14 amino acids long. Germline lookup yields CDR1 MNHEY and CDR2 SVGAGI. J lost 7 bases, V lost 5 bases, and 8 bases had no gene match.